The rows below give T cell receptor beta chains drawn from one sample of a study of T cell responses to AZD1222 COVID-19 vaccine. Sequencing used immunoSEQ multiplex PCR; TCRdb keeps in-frame clones, though not all of them. Here the sample spans 180,000 or so clones, 92% being singletons. This material consisted of peripheral blood, taken 28 days after the second AZD1222 dose. The receptors were sampled from an adult who received the AZD1222 COVID-19 vaccine. Each CDR3 is given with its conserved first and last residue. The D gene is left open where the match is weak. Size is stated for part of the rows, as once, few or many counts, or as a class when the clone is expanded.

j_call v_call d_call clone_size cdr3_nt cdr3_aa
TRBJ2-7 TRBV7-6 NA NA TGTGCCAGCAGCTTAGGCGACGGGAGCACCTACGAGCAGTACTTC CASSLGDGSTYEQYF
TRBJ1-4 TRBV4-3 NA NA TGCGCCAGCAGCCAAGATTCGCGGGGGACGGGTGAAAAACTGTTTTTT CASSQDSRGTGEKLFF
TRBJ2-1 TRBV6-5 NA NA TGTGCCAGCAGTTACACGACATCCGGGAATGAGCAGTTCTTC CASSYTTSGNEQFF
TRBJ2-7 TRBV29-1 NA NA TGCAGCGTTGAAGATGGGAGCTACGAGCAGTACTTC CSVEDGSYEQYF
TRBJ2-1 TRBV4-3 TRBD2 NA TGCGCCAGCAGCCAGGCGGCCCTAGCGGGAGGAGATTACAATGAGCAGTTCTTC CASSQAALAGGDYNEQFF
TRBJ1-5 TRBV15 NA NA TGTGCCACCAGCAGAACAACAGCTAGCAATCAGCCCCAGCATTTT CATSRTTASNQPQHF
TRBJ1-1 TRBV18 TRBD1 NA TGTGCCAGCTCACCACCTGGGACAGGGAAGAACACTGAAGCTTTCTTT CASSPPGTGKNTEAFF
TRBJ1-5 TRBV15 TRBD1 NA TGTGCCACCAGCCACGACAGGGGTGGTCAGCCCCAGCATTTT CATSHDRGGQPQHF
TRBJ1-2 TRBV7-9 NA few TGTGCCAGCAGCTTAGAGCAACTGCGTGGCTACACCTTC CASSLEQLRGYTF
TRBJ1-2 TRBV14 NA NA TGTGCCAGCAGCCAGGCAGCTAACTATGGCTACACCTTC CASSQAANYGYTF
TRBJ2-2 TRBV27 NA NA TGTGCCAGCAGTTTGTGGTCGAACACCGGGGAGCTGTTTTTT CASSLWSNTGELFF
TRBJ2-7 TRBV18 NA once TGTGCCAGCTCACCATCGGCCCCCCTCGACGAGCAGTACTTC CASSPSAPLDEQYF
TRBJ1-6 TRBV3-1/TRBV3-2 TRBD1 NA TGTGCCAGCAGCCATTACAGGGGAGGATCACCCCTCCACTTT CASSHYRGGSPLHF
TRBJ1-6 TRBV6-2/TRBV6-3 NA NA TGTGCCAGCAGTTACTCATCCGGGGATCATTCACCCCTCCACTTT CASSYSSGDHSPLHF
TRBJ1-1 TRBV7-9 NA NA TGTGCCAGCAGCTTAGTAGACTGGGAGGGGTCGGCTTTCTTT CASSLVDWEGSAFF
TRBJ2-7 TRBV7-9 TRBD1 NA TGTGCCAGCAGCTTAGCCGGGACAGGGGGCTACGAGCAGTACTTC CASSLAGTGGYEQYF
TRBJ1-3 TRBV2 NA NA TGTGCCAGCAGTGAATGGGCAGGGACTGGAAACACCATATATTTT CASSEWAGTGNTIYF
TRBJ2-1 TRBV5-6 NA once TGTGCCAGCAGCTTCCTACCTAGCACCTACAATGAGCAGTTCTTC CASSFLPSTYNEQFF
TRBJ1-1 TRBV29-1 NA once TGCAGCGTTGTAACGAGACAGCCGAACACTGAAGCTTTCTTT CSVVTRQPNTEAFF
TRBJ1-5 TRBV6-6 TRBD1 NA TGTGCCAGCAGTGGACAGGGGGGAAAAGGTCAGCCCCAGCATTTT CASSGQGGKGQPQHF
TRBJ2-1 TRBV28 NA NA TGTGCCAGCAGTTTGCAGACCCGTCAGGGTTACAATGAGCAGTTCTTC CASSLQTRQGYNEQFF
TRBJ1-2 TRBV4-3 TRBD1 NA TGCGCCAGCAGCCAAGGAGGGCAGGGGGCTTCTGGCTACACCTTC CASSQGGQGASGYTF
TRBJ2-7 TRBV28 NA NA TGTGCCAGCAGTCTATCCAACTACGAGCAGTACTTC CASSLSNYEQYF
TRBJ1-5 TRBV7-2 TRBD1 NA TGTGCCAGCAGCCCCATGCCCGGGACAGGGGGCTCCAGTCAGCCCCAGCATTTT CASSPMPGTGGSSQPQHF
TRBJ1-4 TRBV4-1 NA NA TGCGCCAGCAGCCGCATCGGGAATTTAATAGGGGAAAAACTGTTTTTT CASSRIGNLIGEKLFF
TRBJ1-1 TRBV2 NA NA TGTGCCAGCAGCAAACATGGACGGCGGAACACTGAAGCTTTCTTT CASSKHGRRNTEAFF
TRBJ1-2 TRBV30 TRBD1 NA TGTGCCTGCGAAGGCGGCAGGGGGCCCAATGGCTACACCTTC CACEGGRGPNGYTF
TRBJ2-7 TRBV27 TRBD1 once TGTGCCAGCAGTTTATACGGCGACAGGGGAATTAGCGAGCAGTACTTC CASSLYGDRGISEQYF
TRBJ2-1 TRBV5-1 TRBD2 NA TGCGCCAGCAGCTTGGGCGGGGGGACCCACAATGAGCAGTTCTTC CASSLGGGTHNEQFF
TRBJ1-2 TRBV30 TRBD1 NA TGTGCCTGGAGTGTGTGGACAGGCGACTATGGCTACACCTTC CAWSVWTGDYGYTF
TRBJ1-4 TRBV30 NA NA TGTGCCTGGAGTGTACTACGGAGTCTAAATGAAAAACTGTTTTTT CAWSVLRSLNEKLFF
TRBJ2-2 TRBV5-5 NA NA TGTGCCAGCAGCGTTGACACGAACACCGGGGAGCTGTTTTTT CASSVDTNTGELFF
TRBJ2-1 TRBV6-5 NA NA TGTGCCAGCAGTTACTCTTTGTACAATGAGCAGTTCTTC CASSYSLYNEQFF
TRBJ1-1 TRBV7-9 NA NA TGTGCCAGCAGCCTCTTGGGGGGGGAAACTGAAGCTTTCTTT CASSLLGGETEAFF
TRBJ2-2 TRBV15 NA NA TGTGCCACCAGCAGGCCCTTAGCGGACTTCACCGGGGAGCTGTTTTTT CATSRPLADFTGELFF
TRBJ2-1 TRBV12-3/TRBV12-4 NA once TGTGCCAGCAGTACTCAATTGTCCGGGGAGCAGTTCTTC CASSTQLSGEQFF
TRBJ2-5 TRBV27 TRBD1 NA TGTGCCAGCAGTTTATCGGACAGGGAGGTAGAGACCCAGTACTTC CASSLSDREVETQYF
TRBJ1-5 TRBV19 TRBD1 NA TGTGCCAGCCTCGCAACCGGGACAGGCCTAAACCTGCTGAATCAGCCCCAGCATTTT CASLATGTGLNLLNQPQHF